This T cell receptor beta chain emerged from a study of blood T cell repertoires in COVID-19. The data were produced by immunoSEQ multiplex PCR, yet TCRdb's version contains in-frame clones alone and is incomplete. This table has some 80,000 clones, less than 85% appearing once. Germline V lookup: CDR1 MDHEN, CDR2 SYDVKM. This CDR3 region has 14 residues. Trimming removed 3 bases at V and 7 bases at J, with 13 bases between. What was sequenced was peripheral blood. This chain uses TRBV28 with TRBJ1-5, with a possible D match to TRBD1 (6 bases). This clonotype was obtained from a woman of 80 years or more with active or convalescent COVID-19. CDR3 region: CASSLIGGRQPQHF. CDR3 coding DNA: TGTGCCAGCAGTTTGATAGGGGGTAGACAGCCCCAGCATTTT.